This entry lists 26 T cell receptor beta chains sequenced from one sample in a study of T cell repertoires in cytomegalovirus infection. TCRdb reprocessed the reads via MiXCR and lists one record per CDR3 protein. Of approximately 910,000 distinct CDR3 sequences listed, 30% to 40% were seen once; the top ten hold around 15%. These TCRs' antigens remain unknown. Sequenced here: cultured CD8+ T cells from PBMCs, sampled from culture after CMV antigen stimulation. The receptor source for this set is a human donor in good health (CMV status not recorded). Some clones in this sample may be carry-over from other donors' samples.

V is TRBV7-6 and J is TRBJ2-7, with TRBD2 identical over 8 bases. V gave up 6 bases and J gave up 6 bases; unmatched junction bases: 13. Germline CDR1 and CDR2: SGHVS and FNYEAQ. The CDR3 totals 15 residues. The CDR3 here is CASSSGLARSFEQYV. CDR3 DNA sequence: TGTGCCAGCAGTAGCGGACTAGCCCGATCGTTCGAGCAGTACGTC.

This clonotype was seen a few times. V is TRBV2 and J is TRBJ1-4, with D unclear. This CDR3 region has 15 residues. Germline assignment: CDR1 SNHLY and CDR2 FYNNEI. V was clipped by 5 bases and J by 3 bases, with 13 bases between them. CDR3 bases: TGTGCCAGCAGTACCCCTCAAGGCCCTAATGAAAAACTGTTTTTT. The encoded protein is CASSTPQGPNEKLFF. The full variable domain, its missing parts supplied by reference TRBV2 and TRBJ1-4, is EPEVTQTPSHQVTQMGQEVILRCVPISNHLYFYWYRQILGQKVEFLVSFYNNEISEKSEIFDDQFSVERPDGSNFTLKIRSTKLEDSAMYFCASSTPQGPNEKLFFGSGTQLSVL.

Turning to this clonotype: One end of the junction does not line up with germline, which may come from a read error. The chain combines TRBV27 with TRBJ1-1; 8 bases agree with TRBD1. The V gene's germline CDR1 is MNHEY and CDR2 SMNVEV (reference sequence). CDR3 length: 14 residues. Here the CDR3 reads CVSTRTGPNTEAFF. CDR3 DNA sequence: TGTGTCAGCACACGGACAGGGCCCAACACTGAAGCTTTCTTT.

This clonotype has more than one count but fewer than ten. The CDR3 here is CASQGGIYEQYF. Written as DNA, the CDR3 is TGTGCCAGCCAAGGGGGAATCTACGAGCAGTACTTC. The chain couples TRBV2 to TRBJ2-7, with D possibly being TRBD1 (6 bases). CDR1 is SNHLY, CDR2 FYNNEI, per germline. Trimming removed 8 bases at V and 3 bases at J, with 11 bases between. This CDR3 is 12 amino acids long.

As concerns this clonotype: A junction boundary mismatches the germline segment, possibly from a read error. J is TRBJ1-3 and V is TRBV7-8; D is unclear. CDR1 and CDR2 from the germline V gene are SGHVS and FQNEAQ. The CDR3 totals 15 residues. CDR3 residues: CASSLSFLLESTIHF. For the CDR3, the DNA is TGTGCCAGCAGCTTATCCTTTCTTTTGGAGTCCACGATCCATTTT.

This clonotype was recorded a few times. The chain is built from TRBV12-3 or TRBV12-4 and TRBJ2-2; D may be TRBD1 (7 bases). Trimming cost V 6 bases and J 4 bases, with 12 bases left between them. This CDR3 comprises 14 residues. CDR3 amino acids: CASRSGGLTGELFF. DNA of the CDR3: TGTGCCAGCAGATCAGGGGGACTCACCGGGGAGCTGTTTTTT.

The chain carries TRBV2 and TRBJ1-3, with no clear D. Germline V CDR1 and CDR2: SNHLY, FYNNEI. V lost 6 bases to trimming and J lost 0 bases, with 9 bases between them. There are 14 residues in the CDR3. CDR3 bases: TGTGCCAGCAGAGCTACGGTCTCTGGAAACACCATATATTTT. Its translation: CASRATVSGNTIYF.

This chain joins TRBV2 and TRBJ2-7; D perhaps matches TRBD2 (6 bases). V gave up 7 bases and J gave up 1 base, with 17 bases separating them. The CDR3 is 15 amino acids. Germline V gives CDR1 SNHLY, CDR2 FYNNEI. CDR3 DNA sequence: TGTGCCAGCATCGAGGGTGGCGGGAAGTCCTACGAGCAGTACTTC. Amino acids: CASIEGGGKSYEQYF.

This clonotype appeared many times. Relative to the germline gene, one junction end is altered; a read error may explain this. The rearrangement links TRBV7-2 to TRBJ2-4, with TRBD2 matching over 9 bases. CDR3 length equals 9 residues. CDR1 is SGHTA and CDR2 is FQGNSA in the germline V gene. CDR3 DNA sequence: TGTGCCCGCGGGGGGGATCTTCTATTC. Its protein is CARGGDLLF.

This clonotype occurred a few times. This rearrangement joins TRBV5-4 to TRBJ1-6, with a possible D match to TRBD1 (5 bases). V gave up 6 bases and J gave up 7 bases, with 11 bases separating them. Germline V gene data show CDR1 as SGHNT and CDR2 as YYREEE (reference sequence). The CDR3 consists of 13 residues. DNA for the CDR3: TGTGCCAGCACCACGACAGCCAATTCACCCCTCCACTTT. Its translation is CASTTTANSPLHF.

This chain connects TRBV6-6 to TRBJ1-1, with a weak D call TRBD1 (6 bases). The germline V gene has CDR1 MNHNY and CDR2 SVGAGI (reference sequence). This CDR3 contains 15 residues. Trimming stripped 2 bases from V and 6 bases from J, with 16 bases between. The CDR3 region has the DNA TGTGCCAGCAGTTACCCAGAGGGGGGGGCCGCTGAAGCTTTCTTT. This translates into CASSYPEGGAAEAFF.

This clonotype was found many times. The genes are TRBV27 and TRBJ1-5; D call uncertain. Trimming pared 6 bases from V and 0 bases from J, leaving 6 bases between. There are 13 residues in the CDR3. The V gene's germline CDR1 is MNHEY and CDR2 SMNVEV (reference sequence). CDR3 sequence: CASSLSSNQPQHF. CDR3 sequence (DNA): TGTGCCAGCAGCTTAAGTAGCAATCAGCCCCAGCATTTT.

The CDR3 spells CASSPIGGELFF. CDR3 in DNA: TGTGCCAGCAGCCCCATCGGCGGGGAGCTGTTTTTT. This chain links TRBV7-9 with TRBJ2-2; D is unresolved. V shed 5 bases and J shed 7 bases, with 8 bases lying between them. CDR1 is SEHNR and CDR2 is FQNEAQ in the germline V gene (reference sequence). The CDR3 runs 12 residues.

This clonotype has just one count. The chain is built from TRBV7-4 and TRBJ2-4, with D possibly TRBD1 on 6 matching bases. Trimming left V 4 bases short and J 0 bases short, with 16 bases between. Germline V lookup: CDR1 SGHVT, CDR2 SQSDAQ. This CDR3 contains 17 residues. CDR3 sequence reads: CASSYLGGQPAKNIQYF. The CDR3 DNA reads as TGTGCCAGCAGCTATTTAGGCGGACAGCCAGCCAAAAACATTCAGTACTTC. Using reference TRBV7-4 and TRBJ2-4 for the parts outside the CDR3, the full variable domain is GAGVSQSPRYKVAKRGRDVALRCDSISGHVTLYWYRQTLGQGSEVLTYSQSDAQRDKSGRPSGRFSAERPERSVSTLKIQRTEQGDSAVYLCASSYLGGQPAKNIQYFGAGTRLSVL.

This clonotype was found many times. The chain carries TRBV6-5 and TRBJ2-5; D is unresolved. CDR1 MNHEY and CDR2 SVGAGI come from the germline V gene. The CDR3 totals 13 residues. Trimming cost V 5 bases and J 1 base, with 8 bases left between them. In nucleotides, the CDR3 is TGTGCCAGCAGTCCTTCCATCCAAGAGACCCAGTACTTC. It translates to CASSPSIQETQYF.

This clonotype was counted only a few times. V is TRBV12-3 or TRBV12-4 and J is TRBJ2-1; the D is unclear. The CDR3 runs to 10 residues. V gave up 6 bases and J gave up 8 bases, with 5 bases separating them. CDR3 sequence reads: CASSGHEQFF. The DNA for the CDR3 is TGTGCCAGCAGCGGTCATGAGCAGTTCTTC.

This clonotype was recorded at least ten times. The rearrangement links TRBV5-4 to TRBJ1-1; D uncertain. Germline V gives CDR1 SGHNT, CDR2 YYREEE (reference sequence). The CDR3 spans 12 residues. V was cut by 3 bases and J by 5 bases, with 8 bases left in between. CDR3 sequence reads: CASSSAATEAFF. CDR3 nucleotide sequence: TGTGCCAGCAGCTCGGCAGCGACTGAAGCTTTCTTT.

This clonotype was counted a few times. The J gene is TRBJ1-2, the V gene TRBV5-4, with D unresolved. Germline CDR1 is SGHNT and CDR2 is YYREEE (reference sequence). This CDR3 contains 13 residues. Trimming pared 7 bases from V and 4 bases from J, leaving 14 bases between. This chain's CDR3 is CASQVEGGYGYTF. The CDR3 nucleotides are TGTGCCAGCCAGGTCGAGGGCGGCTATGGCTACACCTTC.

This clonotype was seen ten or more times. The J gene is TRBJ2-5, the V gene TRBV6-5; D may correspond to TRBD1 or TRBD2 (6 bases each). The CDR3 runs to 15 residues. The ends were cut back, 2 bases at V and 5 bases at J, with 15 bases in the middle. Germline V gives CDR1 MNHEY, CDR2 SVGAGI. CDR3 protein: CASSYRRGLGETQYF. The CDR3 DNA is TGTGCCAGCAGTTACAGGAGGGGGTTGGGGGAGACCCAGTACTTC.

This clonotype has only a few counts. The chain has TRBV5-5 and TRBJ2-7; 9 nucleotides agree with TRBD1. The germline gives CDR1 SGHKS, CDR2 YYEKEE (reference sequence). The trim removed 5 bases at V and 2 bases at J, leaving 8 bases unmatched. The CDR3 is made up of 15 amino acids. CDR3 sequence (DNA): TGTGCCAGCAGTTACCGGGACAGGGCTACCTACGAGCAGTACTTC. This translates into CASSYRDRATYEQYF.

This clonotype was seen many times. The chain joins TRBV7-8 to TRBJ1-5; 8 bases fit TRBD1. The V segment lost 1 base and the J segment 6 bases; nucleotides outside the gene matches: 8. The CDR3 spans 16 residues. Germline values: CDR1 SGHVS, CDR2 FQNEAQ. CDR3 DNA: TGTGCCAGCAGCTTAGGAGGACAGGGTGTGGTTCAGCCCCAGCATTTT. This encodes CASSLGGQGVVQPQHF.

This clonotype was seen at least ten times. This chain uses TRBV20-1 with TRBJ2-2; 8 nucleotides agree with TRBD1. From germline, CDR1 is DFQATT and CDR2 SNEGSKA (reference sequence). V lost 4 bases and J lost 8; bases outside the gene matches: 6. The CDR3 totals 13 residues. The CDR3 loop reads CSAKDRESGELFF. CDR3 sequence (DNA): TGCAGTGCTAAGGACAGGGAATCGGGGGAGCTGTTTTTT.

This clonotype appeared a single time. As DNA, the CDR3 is TGCAGCGTCCACGGGGACAGTTACTCTGGGGCCAACGTCCTGACTTTC. Translated: CSVHGDSYSGANVLTF. The chain has TRBV29-1 and TRBJ2-6, with 7 bases that match TRBD1. The CDR3 is made up of 16 amino acids. V lost 6 bases and J lost 0; bases outside the gene matches: 8. Per the germline V gene, CDR1 is SQVTM and CDR2 is ANQGSEA. The entire variable domain, with the rest obtained from reference TRBV29-1 and TRBJ2-6, is as follows: SAVISQKPSRDICQRGTSLTIQCQVDSQVTMMFWYRQQPGQSLTLIATANQGSEATYESGFVIDKFPISRPNLTFSTLTVSNMSPEDSSIYLCSVHGDSYSGANVLTFGAGSRLTVL.

The gene calls are TRBV3-1 and TRBJ2-7; no clear D gene. V lost 4 bases to trimming and J lost 2 bases, with 9 bases between them. The CDR3 totals 13 residues. Germline CDR1 and CDR2: LGHDT and YNNKEL (reference sequence). For the CDR3, the DNA is TGTGCCAGCAGCCCTGAGTCCGCCTACGAGCAGTACTTC. Amino acids: CASSPESAYEQYF.

This clonotype has ten or more counts. The rearrangement links TRBV7-3 to TRBJ2-1; D is perhaps TRBD2 (5 bases). Germline V gives CDR1 SGHTA, CDR2 FQGTGA. CDR3 length equals 15 residues. V lost 8 bases and J lost 0, with 14 bases in between. The CDR3 nucleotides are TGTGCCAGCTCGAGGGCTGGAAGCTCCTACAATGAGCAGTTCTTC. This codes for CASSRAGSSYNEQFF. Using reference TRBV7-3 and TRBJ2-1 for the parts outside the CDR3, the full variable domain is GAGVSQTPSNKVTEKGKYVELRCDPISGHTALYWYRQSLGQGPEFLIYFQGTGAADDSGLPNDRFFAVRPEGSVSTLKIQRTERGDSAVYLCASSRAGSSYNEQFFGPGTRLTVL.

The chain links TRBV12-5 to TRBJ1-1; a weak D match, TRBD1 (5 bases). Trimming stripped 2 bases from V and 4 bases from J, with 11 bases between. CDR1 is LGHNT, CDR2 FRNRAP, per germline. The CDR3 totals 14 residues. The CDR3 DNA is TGTGCTAGTGGTTTGTCAGGGTCTCTCACTGAAGCTTTCTTT. It yields the protein CASGLSGSLTEAFF. Variable domain in full (rest from reference TRBV12-5 and TRBJ1-1): DARVTQTPRHKVTEMGQEVTMRCQPILGHNTVFWYRQTMMQGLELLAYFRNRAPLDDSGMPKDRFSAEMPDATLATLKIQPSEPRDSAVYFCASGLSGSLTEAFFGQGTRLTVV.